Given below is one TCR beta chain in context. Its antigen is currently unknown. Germline V gene sequence: CDR1 MNHNY, CDR2 SVGAGI (reference sequence). Trimming cost V 8 bases and J 9 bases, with 20 bases left between them. This CDR3 contains 14 residues. The data belong to a study of cytomegalovirus exposure and HLA in healthy donors. Across the study: The approximately 110 validation repertoires used a platform that matched the one used for the 600 to 750 first-cohort repertoires, as a later analysis reported. Study results and caveats: The authors listed roughly 150 TCR beta chains as cytomegalovirus-associated.

The data were produced by immunoSEQ multiplex PCR, yet TCRdb's version contains in-frame clones alone and is incomplete. The sample shows some 330,000 clones, about nine tenths of them seen only once. The chain recombines TRBV6-6 with TRBJ2-1, with D possibly matching TRBD2 (8 bases). The clonotype comes from a woman aged 18-29 years in good health and CMV-seronegative. The sample taken for sequencing was PBMCs. The CDR3, as DNA: TGTGCCAGCGGTAGGATAGCGGGACAGAGTGAGCAGTTCTTC. Translated, it gives CASGRIAGQSEQFF.